This T cell receptor beta chain was sequenced during a study of cytomegalovirus exposure and HLA in healthy donors. About the research overall: For the approximately 390 genotyped donors, more than 65% fell within the Caucasian-associated ancestry cluster.

Amplification used 60 Vbeta primers and 13 Jbeta primers. The protocol was immunoSEQ multiplex PCR, while the TCRdb copy is restricted to in-frame clones and leaves out a portion. This sample yields roughly 200,000 clones, of which 75% to 85% are seen a single time; 0.6% to 0.7% belongs to the top ten. J was trimmed by 5 bases and V by 3 bases; bases with no gene match: 7. Germline CDR1 is SGDLS and CDR2 is YYNGEE. CDR3 length: 15 residues. The source of this sequence is a boy aged 10-17 years in good health and CMV-seronegative. The chain is built from TRBV9 and TRBJ1-1; 10 nucleotides agree with TRBD1. Sequencing was performed on PBMCs. The DNA for the CDR3 is TGTGCCAGCAGCGCGACAGGGGGCGGGGGGACTGAAGCTTTCTTT. Translated, it gives CASSATGGGGTEAFF.